These 28 T cell receptor beta chains were sequenced from one sample in a study of shared clonotypes between healthy human individuals. Assay: immunoSEQ multiplex PCR; the TCRdb copy retains only in-frame clones and omits some. This sample yields around 2.5 million clones, of which under 95% are seen a single time; approximately 0.37% belongs to the top ten. The sequenced material came from naive CD4+ T cells from PBMCs. Subset given: CD45RA+ positively selected. Receptors originate from a man younger than 35 in good health. Some clones in this sample may be carry-over from other donors' samples.

The chain employs TRBV11-3 and TRBJ2-1; D is possibly TRBD2 (6 bases). Trimming took off 1 base at V and 0 bases at J, with 13 bases between the two ends. The CDR3 extends over 17 amino acids. Per germline, CDR1 SGHNT and CDR2 YENEEA. In DNA, the CDR3 is TGTGCCAGCAGCTTAGCCGCGGGACGCAGCTCCTACAATGAGCAGTTCTTC. Amino acids: CASSLAAGRSSYNEQFF.

This clone was found a few times. Other nucleotide sequences from this sample produce the same CDR3. V usage is TRBV20-1 and J usage is TRBJ2-3; D not resolved. Trimming took off 3 bases at V and 3 bases at J, with 4 bases between the two ends. The CDR3 covers 11 residues. Germline CDR1 is DFQATT and CDR2 is SNEGSKA (reference sequence). CDR3 DNA sequence: TGCAGTGCTAGTCGGACAGATACGCAGTATTTT. Translated: CSASRTDTQYF.

Only one count was recorded for this clone. The rearrangement links TRBV28 to TRBJ1-4; D is undetermined. Per the germline V gene, CDR1 is MDHEN and CDR2 is SYDVKM. The CDR3 has 12 residues. Deletions cut 10 bases from V and 6 bases from J, with 12 bases between. In DNA form, the CDR3 reads TGTGCCACCCGGTCCCTCTATGAAAAACTGTTTTTT. Encoded protein: CATRSLYEKLFF.

The chain has TRBV11-3 and TRBJ2-1, with D perhaps TRBD1 (5 bases). V lost 4 bases to trimming and J lost 9 bases, with 13 bases between them. The CDR3 extends over 13 amino acids. Germline CDR1 reads SGHNT; CDR2 reads YENEEA. The CDR3 reads CASSYRQGLEQFF. CDR3 bases: TGTGCCAGCAGCTATAGGCAGGGCCTTGAGCAGTTCTTC.

The chain has TRBV4-1 and TRBJ1-3; D perhaps matches TRBD1 (6 bases). V was cut by 6 bases and J by 2 bases, with 17 bases left in between. The CDR3 runs to 16 residues. Per germline, CDR1 MGHRA and CDR2 YSYEKL. The CDR3 nucleotides are TGCGCCAGCAGTTACATCTGGGGGGGGCCTGGAAACACCATATATTTT. It specifies CASSYIWGGPGNTIYF.

This clone was found once. The gene calls are TRBV7-3 and TRBJ2-1, with D perhaps TRBD1 or TRBD2 (5 bases each). The germline CDR1 and CDR2 sequences are SGHTA and FQGTGA. V lost 5 bases to trimming and J lost 6 bases, with 17 bases between them. This CDR3 spans 15 amino acids. The CDR3 nucleotides read TGTGCCAGCAGCCAGGGTGGGACCTGGCTCAATGAGCAGTTCTTC. Its translation: CASSQGGTWLNEQFF.

In DNA, the CDR3 is TGTGCCAGCAGCGTGCCGTGGAGCGAGCAGTACTTC. Translating it yields CASSVPWSEQYF. The chain joins TRBV7-2 to TRBJ2-7; D gene ambiguous. CDR3 length equals 12 residues. CDR1 is SGHTA and CDR2 is FQGNSA in the germline V gene. Trimming removed 5 bases from V and 6 bases from J, with 11 bases in between.

The chain has TRBV7-3 and TRBJ2-7, with D unclear. The germline V gene encodes CDR1 SGHTA and CDR2 FQGTGA. With 2 bases removed from V and 0 bases from J, the gap between germline ends came to 11 bases. The CDR3 spans 15 residues. The CDR3 loop is CASSLYALPSYEQYF. In DNA form, the CDR3 reads TGTGCCAGCAGCTTATACGCGTTACCCTCCTACGAGCAGTACTTC.

The rearrangement joins TRBV7-2 to TRBJ2-7; weak D call: TRBD1 (5 bases). Trimming removed 5 bases at V and 5 bases at J, with 16 bases between. The CDR3 spans 14 residues. Germline CDR1 reads SGHTA; CDR2 reads FQGNSA. CDR3 amino acids: CASSPQGVIHEQYF. Written as DNA, the CDR3 is TGTGCCAGCAGCCCCCAAGGGGTGATACACGAGCAGTACTTC.

V is TRBV29-1 and J is TRBJ2-7, with D perhaps being TRBD1 or TRBD2 (6 bases each). CDR3 size: 11 residues. CDR1 is SQVTM, CDR2 ANQGSEA, per germline. Trimming pared 7 bases from V and 4 bases from J, leaving 11 bases between. CDR3 DNA: TGCAGCGCCGCGGGGACATACGAGCAGTACTTC. It translates to CSAAGTYEQYF.

The gene calls are TRBV6-1 and TRBJ1-3; D uncertain. Trimming cost V 8 bases and J 0 bases, with 11 bases left between them. The CDR3 is made up of 14 amino acids. Germline V gene sequence: CDR1 MNHNS, CDR2 SASEGT. In DNA, the CDR3 is TGTGCCAGCGCCACGGGTTACTCTGGAAACACCATATATTTT. Amino acids: CASATGYSGNTIYF.

The chain links TRBV30 to TRBJ1-5, with 9 bases identical to TRBD1. Germline CDR1 is GTSNPN and CDR2 is SVGIG (reference sequence). This CDR3 is built from 15 residues. V trimming: 0 bases; J trimming: 3 bases; junction bases outside the gene matches: 3. The CDR3 bases are TGTGCCTGGAGTGTCGGACAGGGGCTCAATCAGCCCCAGCATTTT. Its translation: CAWSVGQGLNQPQHF.

V gene TRBV30 combines with J gene TRBJ1-6; the D gene is possibly TRBD1 (5 bases). Looked up from germline, CDR1 is GTSNPN and CDR2 is SVGIG (reference sequence). This CDR3 contains 13 residues. V was cut by 1 base and J by 10 bases, with 11 bases left in between. DNA of the CDR3: TGTGCCTGGAGTGCGCAGGGAGGATCACCCCTCCACTTT. It yields the protein CAWSAQGGSPLHF.

V is TRBV18 and J is TRBJ2-3; 7 bases agree with TRBD2. The CDR3 is 14 residues long. J was trimmed by 5 bases and V by 3 bases; bases with no gene match: 5. Germline CDR1 KGHSH, CDR2 LQKENI. The CDR3 loop reads CASSPGRSGDTQYF. The CDR3, as DNA: TGTGCCAGCTCACCCGGGAGGTCCGGAGATACGCAGTATTTT. The full variable domain, in which reference TRBV18 and TRBJ2-3 provide the parts outside the CDR3, is NAGVMQNPRHLVRRRGQEARLRCSPMKGHSHVYWYRQLPEEGLKFMVYLQKENIIDESGMPKERFSAEFPKEGPSILRIQQVVRGDSAAYFCASSPGRSGDTQYFGPGTRLTVL.

The rearrangement uses TRBV28 and TRBJ2-2, with D tentatively TRBD1 (6 bases). The V end lost 3 bases, the J end lost 0 bases, and 8 bases lay between the germline ends. Germline CDR1 is MDHEN and CDR2 is SYDVKM. CDR3 length: 15 residues. Here the CDR3 reads CASSFNRANTGELFF. The CDR3 DNA reads TGTGCCAGCAGTTTTAACAGGGCGAACACCGGGGAGCTGTTTTTT.

This chain joins TRBV7-9 and TRBJ1-1, with unresolved D. This CDR3 has 15 amino acids. V dropped 0 bases and J dropped 0 bases, with 8 bases sitting between them. CDR1 and CDR2 (germline): SEHNR, FQNEAQ (reference sequence). The CDR3 sequence is CASSLAFRLNTEAFF. The DNA of the CDR3 is TGTGCCAGCAGCTTAGCGTTCAGGTTGAACACTGAAGCTTTCTTT. Full variable domain (rest looked up from reference TRBV7-9 and TRBJ1-1): DTGVSQNPRHKITKRGQNVTFRCDPISEHNRLYWYRQTLGQGPEFLTYFQNEAQLEKSRLLSDRFSAERPKGSFSTLEIQRTEQGDSAMYLCASSLAFRLNTEAFFGQGTRLTVV.

This sequence joins TRBV25-1 and TRBJ1-6; D remains unclear. V gave up 5 bases and J gave up 7 bases, with 18 bases separating them. This CDR3 comprises 16 residues. Germline V gives CDR1 MGHDK, CDR2 SYGVNS. The CDR3 region is CASSTVRRSGNSPLHF. The CDR3 DNA reads as TGTGCCAGCAGTACTGTCCGCCGCTCCGGAAATTCACCCCTCCACTTT.

The CDR3 DNA reads TGTGCCAGCACCTCGGAGTACGAGCAGTACTTC. This encodes CASTSEYEQYF. The rearrangement links TRBV28 to TRBJ2-7; no reliable D call. This CDR3 is built from 11 residues. Germline V gives CDR1 MDHEN, CDR2 SYDVKM. V lost 7 bases, J lost 4 bases, and 8 bases lay in between.

The chain links TRBV5-5 to TRBJ2-3, with D maybe TRBD1 (5 bases). V gave up 1 base and J gave up 0 bases, with 12 bases separating them. The CDR3 sequence is 16 residues long. Germline CDR1 SGHKS, CDR2 YYEKEE (reference sequence). The CDR3 region has the DNA TGTGCCAGCAGCTTGTTCAGGGAACCTAGCACAGATACGCAGTATTTT. It specifies CASSLFREPSTDTQYF.

To note about this clone: Distinct nucleotide sequences in the sample also encode this CDR3. This sequence joins TRBV12-5 and TRBJ2-3, with 9 bases identical to TRBD2. Trimming took 1 base from V and 3 from J; bases not matched to a gene: 2. Germline V gives CDR1 LGHNT, CDR2 FRNRAP. CDR3 length equals 15 residues. The CDR3 DNA follows: TGTGCTAGTGGTTTGGGTAGCGGGAGTACAGATACGCAGTATTTT. It encodes CASGLGSGSTDTQYF.

The rearrangement links TRBV12-5 to TRBJ2-3; possible D gene TRBD1, 6 bases. Trimming cost V 0 bases and J 1 base, with 14 bases left between them. CDR3 size: 17 residues. The V gene's germline CDR1 is LGHNT and CDR2 FRNRAP. CDR3 protein: CASGLVLGSGGTDTQYF. The CDR3 DNA reads as TGTGCTAGTGGTTTGGTATTAGGGTCAGGGGGCACAGATACGCAGTATTTT.

The J gene is TRBJ1-1, the V gene TRBV5-1, with D perhaps TRBD1 (5 bases). The germline gives CDR1 SGHRS, CDR2 YFSETQ. The CDR3 extends over 15 amino acids. Between the trimmed V and J ends, which lost 4 bases and 5 bases, there was a span of 18 bases. Written as DNA, the CDR3 is TGCGCCAGCAGCGACGGAGCGCTGGCAGGGACTGAAGCTTTCTTT. Translation: CASSDGALAGTEAFF. Full variable domain (missing parts from reference TRBV5-1 and TRBJ1-1): KAGVTQTPRYLIKTRGQQVTLSCSPISGHRSVSWYQQTPGQGLQFLFEYFSETQRNKGNFPGRFSGRQFSNSRSEMNVSTLELGDSALYLCASSDGALAGTEAFFGQGTRLTVV.

This clone was seen only once. The V and J genes are TRBV7-8 and TRBJ1-2, with D possibly being TRBD1 (6 bases). The germline CDR1 and CDR2 sequences are SGHVS and FQNEAQ. Trimming pared 3 bases from V and 4 bases from J, leaving 12 bases between. The CDR3 covers 14 residues. CDR3 protein: CASSLVRQAYGYTF. The CDR3 DNA is TGTGCCAGCAGCTTGGTTAGACAGGCCTATGGCTACACCTTC.

The table lists this clone with a count of one. The J gene is TRBJ1-4, the V gene TRBV6-6; D is perhaps TRBD1 (6 bases). The V gene lost 4 bases and the J gene lost 8 bases, with 20 bases spanning the gap. CDR1 is MNHNY, CDR2 SVGAGI, per germline (reference sequence). The CDR3 is made up of 16 amino acids. The CDR3 sequence is CASSFASGPGGEKLFF. CDR3 bases: TGTGCCAGCAGTTTCGCATCAGGGCCCGGGGGCGAAAAACTGTTTTTT.

CDR3 amino acids: CASSQGVGRGYTF. The CDR3 DNA is TGCGCCAGCAGCCAAGGGGTGGGGAGAGGCTACACCTTC. V gene TRBV4-3 combines with J gene TRBJ1-2; no clear D. CDR3 length: 13 residues. Germline V gene sequence: CDR1 LGHNA, CDR2 YSLEER. The germline V and J ends were trimmed by 1 base and 8 bases, with 11 bases remaining between them.

The rearrangement joins TRBV7-3 to TRBJ2-1; 11 bases fit TRBD2. The V and J ends lost 4 bases and 6 bases, in that order; junction bases with no gene match: 20. The CDR3 extends over 20 amino acids. The germline CDR1 and CDR2 sequences are SGHTA and FQGTGA. The CDR3 sequence: CASSSTRLGLAGGEINEQFF. The DNA for the CDR3 is TGTGCCAGCAGCTCAACTCGACTTGGACTAGCGGGCGGGGAGATCAATGAGCAGTTCTTC.

The chain links TRBV5-1 to TRBJ2-3, with D perhaps given as TRBD1 or TRBD2 (5 bases each). The CDR3 contains 15 residues. Trimming pared 2 bases from V and 2 bases from J, leaving 12 bases between. Germline CDR1 SGHRS, CDR2 YFSETQ. The CDR3 bases are TGCGCCAGCAGCTTCGCCGGGACCATCACAGATACGCAGTATTTT. Translation: CASSFAGTITDTQYF. The variable domain in full, with the rest retrieved from reference TRBV5-1 and TRBJ2-3, is KAGVTQTPRYLIKTRGQQVTLSCSPISGHRSVSWYQQTPGQGLQFLFEYFSETQRNKGNFPGRFSGRQFSNSRSEMNVSTLELGDSALYLCASSFAGTITDTQYFGPGTRLTVL.

The chain couples TRBV18 to TRBJ2-7, with D unclear. The CDR3 consists of 14 residues. Trimming pared 3 bases from V and 6 bases from J, leaving 15 bases between. The germline gives CDR1 KGHSH, CDR2 LQKENI. The CDR3 bases are TGTGCCAGCTCACCCTCAAGATCTGAAGGCGAGCAGTACTTC. This sequence encodes CASSPSRSEGEQYF.